A selection of T cell receptor beta chains follows, all from one sample in a study of T-cell memory formation after mild COVID-19. TCRdb reprocessed the 5' RACE reads via MiXCR and lists one record per CDR3 protein. The data show roughly 130,000 distinct CDR3 sequences, 15% to 20% seen once. Sequenced material: PBMCs or a T cell subset sorted from them (not recorded which). Receptors originate from a man aged 18 to 35 who had mild COVID-19 (a few samples of this study predate the infection). Cell type and time point are not known. Both conserved end residues are part of each CDR3. Fields, in order: J gene, V gene, CDR3 protein.

j_gene: TRBJ2-7
v_gene: TRBV10-3
CDR3aa: CAISEGRGVYEQYF

j_gene: TRBJ1-2
v_gene: TRBV6-5
CDR3aa: CASSYGRLGGYTF

j_gene: TRBJ2-6
v_gene: TRBV23-1
CDR3aa: CASNGPWANVLTF

j_gene: TRBJ2-1
v_gene: TRBV15
CDR3aa: CATSRRTANYNEQFF

j_gene: TRBJ2-5
v_gene: TRBV3-1
CDR3aa: CASSQPGGPTETQYF

j_gene: TRBJ1-2
v_gene: TRBV20-1
CDR3aa: CSASLRPSTSGNYGYTF

j_gene: TRBJ2-5
v_gene: TRBV12-3/TRBV12-4
CDR3aa: CASSLTGGETQYF

j_gene: TRBJ2-7
v_gene: TRBV6-1
CDR3aa: CASRGQGNEQYF

j_gene: TRBJ2-1
v_gene: TRBV20-1
CDR3aa: CSARVLAGVDEQFF

j_gene: TRBJ1-5
v_gene: TRBV27
CDR3aa: CASSFRGEPQHF

j_gene: TRBJ1-5
v_gene: TRBV30
CDR3aa: CAWSVAGGGQPQHF

j_gene: TRBJ2-5
v_gene: TRBV2
CDR3aa: CATTSSGETQYF

j_gene: TRBJ2-1
v_gene: TRBV28
CDR3aa: CASSPGAGEQFF

j_gene: TRBJ2-3
v_gene: TRBV5-5
CDR3aa: CASSPAGSTDTQYF

j_gene: TRBJ2-3
v_gene: TRBV7-2
CDR3aa: CASSRTSGGLFDITQYF

j_gene: TRBJ2-1
v_gene: TRBV5-1
CDR3aa: CASSLGAGSFVGEQFF

j_gene: TRBJ2-3
v_gene: TRBV20-1
CDR3aa: CSANLAGVDTQYF